This T cell receptor beta chain was profiled in a study of T cells in localized non-small cell lung cancer (dated by TCRdb to the early 2020s). Regarding the complete study: T cell repertoires of fewer than 250 early-stage NSCLC patients were analyzed, with tumors being compared against uninvolved tumor-adjacent lungs. The cohort consisted of 200 to 250 treatment-naive NSCLC patients whose localized lung tumors had been resected. The mean age of the NSCLC patients was 50 to 85 years, with 120 to 150 men and about a hundred women. Overall study results and their limits: Of the top 100 tumor clones, a median of approximately 60 were detected in paired uninvolved adjacent lung; approximately 30 were also among that lung's top 100. Uninvolved tumor-adjacent lung showed the highest T cell clonality, higher than tumor, which suggests more focused antigenic responses in the uninvolved tumor-adjacent lung. Because multi-region sequencing of the tumors was not done, intratumor heterogeneity could not be ruled out. Higher blood T cell density associated with longer overall survival, while higher adjacent-lung clonality associated with shorter survival. Because the study design was exploratory, TCR variables were selected using unadjusted p-values without false-discovery rate correction.

At diagnosis, peripheral blood, uninvolved tumor-adjacent lung and tumor were collected and were preserved as a mix of fresh-frozen and FFPE material. For TCR repertoire profiling, blood samples were analyzed in the form of peripheral blood mononuclear cells. Comments on this clone: The antigen this receptor binds is unknown. No base-level quality is on record; no much larger clone is a single base apart.

TCR beta CDR3 regions were sequenced from DNA using the immunoSEQ Assay. The authors' analysis ran thus. T cell density was computed as TCR beta template counts normalized to usable DNA estimated by amplifying housekeeping genes. Using the preseqR package, richness was estimated by extrapolating to 120,000 templates for tissue samples and 400,000 templates for PBMC samples. Clonality was taken to be one minus Pielou's evenness. Tissue-enriched TCRs were identified through differential abundance testing performed on productive amino-acid clonotypes, with a minimum total count of 5 and an alpha of 0.1. The Jaccard Index and the Morisita Overlap Index were used to quantify repertoire overlap between compartments. GLIPH grouped TCR beta CDR3s together with public tetramer-defined viral CDR3s, and a viral motif had to include at least three viral sequences and also show V-gene enrichment. The source is immuneACCESS, and TCRdb retained only in-frame sequences with V and J called. Part of the clones is not carried over; for the studies checked, unresolved V genes explain less than half of this, and the remainder is unexplained. V and J calls and clone size are as listed in that table; D and trimming were resolved from the DNA. This sample is represented by around 26,000 clones; around 90% of them were singletons. Together, the top ten hold about 3% of the sample.

Including the terminal cysteine and phenylalanine, the CDR3 comprises 11 residues. CDR3 DNA only is kept here, 33 bases in frame from base 1. CDR1 and CDR2 were assigned from the germline V gene (reference sequence) as MNHEY and SMNVEV. Trimming removed 3 bases from V and 6 bases from J, leaving 5 bases between the germline ends. The sequence was obtained from a woman between 18 and 50 years old with stage I lung adenocarcinoma. The receptor chain draws on TRBV27 and TRBJ1-1, with the D gene not clear enough to name. The sample was peripheral blood, taken before any cancer treatment. The nucleotide sequence is TGTGCCAGCAGTTTGGGGTCTGAAGCTTTCTTT. Its translation is CASSLGSEAFF.